This TCR beta chain originates from a study of beta chain features in type 1 diabetes. Study at large: Age, gender and cell yields were alike across patients and healthy donors. Study-level results: The study found moderately but significantly shorter TCRB CDR3s in all four CD4+ subsets of Type 1 diabetes patients. A closer apparent resemblance between naive, central memory and Treg TCRB repertoires was seen in patients than in healthy donors. Whether TCRB rearrangement is influenced by HLA type went unresolved here.

This CDR3 has 15 residues. Trimming removed 8 bases from V and 6 bases from J; junction bases left unmatched: 6. Per germline, CDR1 SNHLY and CDR2 FYNNEI. cDNA synthesis used the whole RNA isolate, giving expressed TCRB sequences. Some 3.3 million reads was the average for naive, central memory and regulatory T cell samples. Here immunoSEQ multiplex PCR was the method, and the copy in TCRdb shows in-frame clones only, minus some. There are about 280,000 clones in the sample; 15% occur only once, and approximately 0.015% lies in the top ten. A note on this clone: Its target is not known.

The chain employs TRBV2 and TRBJ2-2; 13 bases align to TRBD2. The sequence derives from a man aged 18 to 30 with type 1 diabetes. The sequenced sample was naive CD4+ T cells from blood. Here the CDR3 reads CASGGLAGVSGELFF. The CDR3 region has the DNA TGTGCCAGCGGAGGACTAGCGGGAGTATCCGGGGAGCTGTTTTTT.